This T cell receptor (beta chain) was recovered during a study of T cells after posttransplantation cyclophosphamide. Study-wide results and caveats: Later blood repertoires were often dominated by clones from the donor CD8+ memory compartment. Recipient CMV seropositivity and CMV reactivation strongly tracked TRB clonality. TRB overlap between skin or GI tissue T cells and blood was limited.

Germline CDR1 is SGHRS and CDR2 is YFSETQ. V was cut by 0 bases and J by 4 bases, with 13 bases left in between. The CDR3 has 15 residues. A marrow graft followed busulfan-fludarabine conditioning, with cyclophosphamide on days +3 and +4. Clones were sequenced by immunoSEQ multiplex PCR, and TCRdb holds only the in-frame ones, with some missing. The sample has almost 7,000 clones; more than 90% are singletons. As to this clone: Its antigen remains unknown.

The sequence was collected from a male patient aged 55 to 69 who received an allogeneic stem cell transplant from a related donor and was CMV-positive. The T cells may partly be graft donor cells. The sample was CD8+ T cells sorted from blood, taken after allogeneic stem cell transplant with posttransplant cyclophosphamide. This chain joins TRBV5-1 and TRBJ1-2; perhaps TRBD1 as D (5 bases). CDR3 DNA: TGCGCCAGCAGCTTGGGTCAGGGATATACCTATGGCTACACCTTC. Protein sequence: CASSLGQGYTYGYTF.